This is a list of T cell receptor beta chains from one sample in a study of blood T cell repertoires in COVID-19. TCRdb's table, derived via immunoSEQ multiplex PCR, lists solely in-frame clones and lacks some. The sample lists some 500,000 clones, about 89% occurring once. Sequenced material: peripheral blood. Receptors originate from a woman aged 45-65 years with COVID-19, enrolled during active disease. The CDR3 runs from the conserved cysteine through the conserved F or W. The D gene is left open where the match is weak. Where a row states a size, it is once, few, many or the class of an expanded clone; other rows omit it.

V	size	J	D	CDR3	DNA
TRBV4-1	few	TRBJ2-2	TRBD2	CASSQSAGGWAGELFF	TGCGCCAGCAGCCAGTCAGCGGGGGGTTGGGCCGGGGAGCTGTTTTTT
TRBV19	.	TRBJ1-3	.	CASSIGGSSGNTIYF	TGTGCCAGTAGTATAGGAGGGAGCTCTGGAAACACCATATATTTT
TRBV5-1	.	TRBJ2-1	TRBD1	CASSLRTGGQNEQFF	TGCGCCAGCAGCTTGAGGACAGGTGGGCAAAATGAGCAGTTCTTC
TRBV18	.	TRBJ1-3	TRBD1	CASSPEGAYGNTIYF	TGTGCCAGCTCACCGGAGGGGGCTTATGGAAACACCATATATTTT
TRBV7-9	.	TRBJ2-1	.	CASSFDREVRFF	TGTGCCAGCAGCTTTGACAGGGAGGTTAGGTTCTTC
TRBV5-8	.	TRBJ2-5	.	CASSLAPVQETQYF	TGTGCCAGCAGCTTGGCTCCTGTCCAAGAGACCCAGTACTTC
TRBV28	.	TRBJ2-2	TRBD2	CASRGGTGELFF	TGTGCCAGCCGGGGGGGAACCGGGGAGCTGTTTTTT
TRBV19	.	TRBJ1-2	.	CASSDVEGGYTF	TGTGCCAGTAGTGACGTAGAGGGTGGCTACACCTTC
TRBV18	.	TRBJ1-1	.	CASSPPGPSEAFF	TGTGCCAGCTCACCTCCTGGCCCGTCTGAAGCTTTCTTT
TRBV12-5	.	TRBJ2-1	TRBD1	CASGLTGQGFNEQFF	TGTGCTAGTGGTTTGACAGGACAGGGGTTCAATGAGCAGTTCTTC
TRBV3-1/TRBV3-2	.	TRBJ1-2	TRBD1	CASSLQGGGGYTF	TGTGCCAGCAGCCTACAGGGGGGCGGGGGCTACACCTTC
TRBV29-1	once	TRBJ2-1	TRBD2	CSAQLASGGSSYNEQFF	TGCAGCGCCCAACTGGCTAGCGGCGGCAGCTCCTACAATGAGCAGTTCTTC
TRBV6-1	once	TRBJ2-2	TRBD2	CASSALRTSGNTGELFF	TGTGCCAGCAGTGCGTTGAGGACTAGCGGAAACACCGGGGAGCTGTTTTTT
TRBV10-1	.	TRBJ1-2	TRBD1	CASSERRGRANYGYTF	TGCGCCAGCAGTGAGCGGAGGGGGCGAGCTAACTATGGCTACACCTTC
TRBV28	.	TRBJ1-2	TRBD1	CASSSIQGGYGYTF	TGTGCCAGCAGCTCTATACAGGGGGGCTATGGCTACACCTTC
TRBV11-2	.	TRBJ1-1	TRBD1	CASSLPSGTGWMNTEAFF	TGTGCCAGCAGCTTACCTTCCGGGACAGGGTGGATGAACACTGAAGCTTTCTTT
TRBV30	.	TRBJ1-3	.	CAWSIGNTIYF	TGTGCCTGGAGTATAGGAAACACCATATATTTT
TRBV11-3	.	TRBJ2-7	TRBD1	CASSRGTGADYEQYF	TGTGCCAGCAGCCGCGGGACAGGGGCTGACTACGAGCAGTACTTC